The 3 T cell receptor beta chains in this list originate from one sample, sequenced in a study of T-cell memory formation after mild COVID-19. TCRdb reprocessed the 5' RACE reads with MiXCR, giving one entry per CDR3 protein. This table holds hundreds of thousands of distinct CDR3 sequences, about 20% found once. Material for sequencing was PBMCs or a T cell subset sorted from them (not recorded which). All receptors come from an adult woman who had mild COVID-19 (a few samples of this study predate the infection). Cell type and time point are not known.

This clonotype was counted only a few times. The V and J genes are TRBV12-3 or TRBV12-4 and TRBJ2-2; a weak D match, TRBD1 (6 bases). The CDR3 loop spans 16 amino acids. V was trimmed by 5 bases and J by 8 bases, leaving 21 bases between them. The CDR3 bases are TGTGCCAGCAGTCCAGTCGAGGACAGCATTGGGGGGGAGCTGTTTTTT. Translating gives CASSPVEDSIGGELFF.

This clonotype was recorded once. J is TRBJ2-7 and V is TRBV7-9, with 7 bases that match TRBD1. J lost 3 bases, V lost 2 bases, and 7 bases had no gene match. The germline V gene encodes CDR1 SEHNR and CDR2 FQNEAQ (reference sequence). The CDR3 consists of 15 residues. CDR3 sequence reads: CASSLPRDRNYEQYF. CDR3 nucleotide sequence: TGTGCCAGCAGCTTACCCCGGGACAGAAACTACGAGCAGTACTTC.

This clonotype was counted at least ten times. The CDR3: CAIQERGYEQYF. For the CDR3, the DNA is TGTGCCATCCAGGAGCGGGGCTACGAGCAGTACTTC. The genes are TRBV10-3 and TRBJ2-7; TRBD2 aligns across 7 bases. The V gene's germline CDR1 is ENHRY and CDR2 SYGVKD. CDR3 length: 12 residues. Trimming removed 8 bases from V and 3 bases from J; junction bases left unmatched: 4.